One sample yielded the 5 T cell receptor beta chains listed below, sequenced in a study of T-cell reconstitution after alpha-beta-depleted transplantation in children (dated by TCRdb to about 2016). Library preparation used PCR. This sample was sequenced with an Illumina HiSeq 2500. Molecular barcoding was employed in the preparation of TCR libraries, with unique molecular identifiers being used to normalize TCRbeta repertoire quantification. TCRdb took the public reads, trimmed them with fastp at Q25, ran MiXCR for clone calling and kept in-frame beta chains. Every CDR3 protein is listed once, alongside the most common genes and DNA of its rows. This sample holds just over 950,000 distinct CDR3 sequences; under 30% were observed only once. The ten largest clones add up to roughly 27% of the sample. The treatment or condition label here, explained by the study, means: allogeneic hematopoietic cell transplantation with graft depleted of TCRalphabeta T cells and CD19 B cells.

The specimen comprised PBMCs, mostly from graft donor cells, sampled 360 days after TCRalphabeta/CD19-depleted stem cell transplant. The receptors come from a boy in the first two years of life who had a stem cell transplant for SCID, so the T cells may come from the graft donor.

J is TRBJ2-5 and V is TRBV7-9, with D possibly being TRBD1 (6 bases). Germline V gives CDR1 SEHNR, CDR2 FQNEAQ (reference sequence). V gave up 3 bases and J gave up 1 base, with 15 bases separating them. This CDR3 comprises 16 residues. CDR3 residues: CASSFRGYAAQETQYF. Here the CDR3 DNA reads TGTGCCAGCAGCTTTAGGGGGTACGCGGCCCAAGAGACCCAGTACTTC.

The J gene is TRBJ2-7, the V gene TRBV20-1; 7 bases align to TRBD1. Germline CDR1 reads DFQATT; CDR2 reads SNEGSKA (reference sequence). Trimming removed 6 bases from V and 0 bases from J; junction bases left unmatched: 11. The CDR3 is 15 amino acids. The chain's CDR3 is CSAHRTGSNSYEQYF. The CDR3 DNA reads as TGCAGTGCACACCGGACAGGCTCGAACTCCTACGAGCAGTACTTC.

This clonotype was recorded a few times. The chain has TRBV7-2 and TRBJ2-3, with TRBD1 identical over 7 bases. This CDR3 is built from 15 residues. Unmatched junction bases numbered 8, after V lost 7 bases and J lost 1 base. Germline V lookup: CDR1 SGHTA, CDR2 FQGNSA. CDR3 nucleotides: TGTGCCAGCACCTCCAGGGGGTTCGGCACAGATACGCAGTATTTT. Translation: CASTSRGFGTDTQYF. Using reference TRBV7-2 and TRBJ2-3 for the parts outside the CDR3, the full variable domain is GAGVSQSPSNKVTEKGKDVELRCDPISGHTALYWYRQSLGQGLEFLIYFQGNSAPDKSGLPSDRFSAERTGGSVSTLTIQRTQQEDSAVYLCASTSRGFGTDTQYFGPGTRLTVL.

In its sample, this clonotype was seen a few times. The chain links TRBV5-1 to TRBJ1-2; D is perhaps TRBD1 (5 bases). The CDR3 runs 14 residues. V was pared by 1 base and J by 3 bases, with 10 bases between. The V gene's germline CDR1 is SGHRS and CDR2 YFSETQ. CDR3 amino acids: CASSLSGLHYGYTF. The DNA of the CDR3 is TGCGCCAGCAGCTTGTCGGGGCTCCACTATGGCTACACCTTC.

This clonotype was detected a few times. The CDR3: CSARRAGGYNEQFF. DNA of the CDR3: TGCAGTGCTAGACGAGCGGGGGGTTACAATGAGCAGTTCTTC. The rearrangement joins TRBV20-1 to TRBJ2-1; 9 nucleotides match TRBD2. Per the germline V gene, CDR1 is DFQATT and CDR2 is SNEGSKA (reference sequence). This CDR3 has 14 amino acids. V shed 2 bases and J 4 bases; nucleotides not matched to a gene: 3.